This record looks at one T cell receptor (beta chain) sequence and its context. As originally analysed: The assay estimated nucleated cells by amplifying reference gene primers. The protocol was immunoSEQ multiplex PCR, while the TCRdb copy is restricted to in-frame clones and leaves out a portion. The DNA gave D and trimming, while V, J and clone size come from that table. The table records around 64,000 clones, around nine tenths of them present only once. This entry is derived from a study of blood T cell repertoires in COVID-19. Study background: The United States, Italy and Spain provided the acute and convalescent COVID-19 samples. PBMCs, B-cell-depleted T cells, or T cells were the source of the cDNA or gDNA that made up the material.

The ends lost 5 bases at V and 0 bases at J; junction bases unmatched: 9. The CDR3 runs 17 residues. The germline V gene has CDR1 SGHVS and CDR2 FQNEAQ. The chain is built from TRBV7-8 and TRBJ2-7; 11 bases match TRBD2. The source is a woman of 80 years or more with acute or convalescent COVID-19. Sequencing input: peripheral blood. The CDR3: CASSKSGLAASSYEQYF. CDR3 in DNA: TGTGCCAGCAGCAAATCGGGACTAGCGGCGAGCTCCTACGAGCAGTACTTC.